This T cell receptor (beta chain) is drawn from a study of regulatory T cells in long-lasting Graves disease. Overall study: Recently diagnosed Graves' patients had received antithyroid drugs for under 3 months. Notes on the study in general: Possibly, too few samples lowered accuracy. Newly diagnosed Graves' patients had higher TCR diversity than persistent ones.

This clonotype was recorded many times. Its antigen is undetermined. Building the TCR beta libraries relied on iRepertoire HTBI primers, and CDR3 regions underwent Arm-PCR. TCRdb re-analysed the multiplex PCR reads in MiXCR, keeping a single row per CDR3 protein. The data contain under 300,000 distinct CDR3 sequences, 20% to 25% of them seen just once; the ten biggest clones take up more than 11%. CDR3 length: 12 residues. Trimming took 4 bases from V and 7 from J, leaving 10 bases between them. Per germline, CDR1 MNHGY and CDR2 SVAAGI. Specified time point: newly diagnosed GD, antithyroid drugs for less than 3 months. RNA extracted from PBMCs served as the sequencing template.

The TCR comes from a female donor with Graves disease. The rearrangement joins TRBV6-9 to TRBJ1-2; the D is unclear. The sample was peripheral blood mononuclear cells (PBMCs), taken at new diagnosis, from a patient treated with antithyroid drugs. This CDR3 reads CASSSPDSGYTF. CDR3 nucleotide sequence: TGTGCCAGCAGTTCTCCCGATTCTGGCTACACCTTC.